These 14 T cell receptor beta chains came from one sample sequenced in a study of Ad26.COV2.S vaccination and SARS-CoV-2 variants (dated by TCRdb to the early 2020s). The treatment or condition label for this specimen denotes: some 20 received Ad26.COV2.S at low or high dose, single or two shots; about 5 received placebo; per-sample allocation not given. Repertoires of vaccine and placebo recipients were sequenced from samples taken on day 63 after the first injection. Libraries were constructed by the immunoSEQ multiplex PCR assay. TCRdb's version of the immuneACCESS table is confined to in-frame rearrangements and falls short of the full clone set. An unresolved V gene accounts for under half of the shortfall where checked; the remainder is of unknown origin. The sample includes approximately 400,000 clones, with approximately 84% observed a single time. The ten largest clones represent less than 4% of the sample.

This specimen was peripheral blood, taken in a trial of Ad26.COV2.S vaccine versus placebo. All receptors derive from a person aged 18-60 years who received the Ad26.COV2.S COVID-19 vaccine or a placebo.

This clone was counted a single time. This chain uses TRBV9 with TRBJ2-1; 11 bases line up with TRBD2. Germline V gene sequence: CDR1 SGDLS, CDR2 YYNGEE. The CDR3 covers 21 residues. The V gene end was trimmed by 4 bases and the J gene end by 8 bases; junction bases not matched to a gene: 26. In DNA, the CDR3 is TGTGCCAGCAGCTATGGTAACCCCCTGGATAGCGGGAGGGGGTACGATTATGAGCAGTTCTTC. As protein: CASSYGNPLDSGRGYDYEQFF.

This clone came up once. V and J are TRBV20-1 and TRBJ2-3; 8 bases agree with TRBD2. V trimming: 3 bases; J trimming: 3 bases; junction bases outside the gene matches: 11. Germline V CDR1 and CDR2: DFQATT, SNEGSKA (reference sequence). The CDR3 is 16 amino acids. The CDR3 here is CSASAGGLVATDTQYF. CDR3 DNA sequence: TGCAGTGCTAGTGCGGGGGGACTAGTCGCAACAGATACGCAGTATTTT.

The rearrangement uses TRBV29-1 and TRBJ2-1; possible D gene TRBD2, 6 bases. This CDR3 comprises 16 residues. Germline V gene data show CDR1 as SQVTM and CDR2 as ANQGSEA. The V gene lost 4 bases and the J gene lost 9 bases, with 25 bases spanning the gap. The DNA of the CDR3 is TGCAGCGTTGGGGGTCGCGGGAATGAAGTGGTCAGTGAGCAGTTCTTC. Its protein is CSVGGRGNEVVSEQFF.

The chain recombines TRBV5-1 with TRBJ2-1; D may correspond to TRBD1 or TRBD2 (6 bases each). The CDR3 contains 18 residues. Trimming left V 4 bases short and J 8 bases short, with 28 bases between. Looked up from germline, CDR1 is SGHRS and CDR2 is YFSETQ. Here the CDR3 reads CASSLFPLKSGASDEQFF. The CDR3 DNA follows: TGCGCCAGCAGCCTATTTCCCCTGAAGTCGGGGGCGTCGGATGAGCAGTTCTTC.

CDR3 amino acids: CASTTGYTDTQYF. The CDR3 DNA is TGTGCCAGCACTACAGGGTACACAGATACGCAGTATTTT. The rearrangement joins TRBV27 to TRBJ2-3, with a possible D match to TRBD1 (6 bases). The germline V gene has CDR1 MNHEY and CDR2 SMNVEV (reference sequence). Trimming took 7 bases from V and 2 from J, leaving 10 bases between them. This CDR3 comprises 13 residues.

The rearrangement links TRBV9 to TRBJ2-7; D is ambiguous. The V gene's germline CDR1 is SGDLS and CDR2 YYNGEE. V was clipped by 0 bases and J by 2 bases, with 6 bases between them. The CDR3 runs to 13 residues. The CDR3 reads CASSVDTTYEQYF. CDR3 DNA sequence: TGTGCCAGCAGCGTAGATACGACCTACGAGCAGTACTTC. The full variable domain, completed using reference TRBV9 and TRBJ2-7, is DSGVTQTPKHLITATGQRVTLRCSPRSGDLSVYWYQQSLDQGLQFLIQYYNGEERAKGNILERFSAQQFPDLHSELNLSSLELGDSALYFCASSVDTTYEQYFGPGTRLTVT.

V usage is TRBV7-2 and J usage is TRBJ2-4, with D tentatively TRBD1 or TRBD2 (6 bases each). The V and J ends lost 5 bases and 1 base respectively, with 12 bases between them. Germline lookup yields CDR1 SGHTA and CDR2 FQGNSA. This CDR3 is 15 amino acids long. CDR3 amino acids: CASSLGGAAKNIQYF. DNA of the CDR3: TGTGCCAGCAGCCTGGGGGGCGCTGCCAAAAACATTCAGTACTTC. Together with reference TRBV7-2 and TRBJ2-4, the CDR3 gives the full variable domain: GAGVSQSPSNKVTEKGKDVELRCDPISGHTALYWYRQSLGQGLEFLIYFQGNSAPDKSGLPSDRFSAERTGGSVSTLTIQRTQQEDSAVYLCASSLGGAAKNIQYFGAGTRLSVL.

CDR3 coding DNA: TGTGCCAGCAGCCAGGACTGGCACGTCTACAATGAGCAGTTCTTC. As protein: CASSQDWHVYNEQFF. The chain combines TRBV5-4 with TRBJ2-1; D might be TRBD2 (5 bases). Germline CDR1 SGHNT, CDR2 YYREEE (reference sequence). This CDR3 is built from 15 residues. V lost 4 bases, J lost 3 bases, and 14 bases lay in between.

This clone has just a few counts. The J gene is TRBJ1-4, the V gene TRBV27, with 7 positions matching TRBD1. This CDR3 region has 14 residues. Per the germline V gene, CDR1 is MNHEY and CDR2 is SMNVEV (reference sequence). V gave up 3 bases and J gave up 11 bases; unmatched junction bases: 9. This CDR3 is CASSLGMAGGKLFF. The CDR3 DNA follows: TGTGCCAGCAGTTTGGGGATGGCAGGGGGTAAACTGTTTTTT.

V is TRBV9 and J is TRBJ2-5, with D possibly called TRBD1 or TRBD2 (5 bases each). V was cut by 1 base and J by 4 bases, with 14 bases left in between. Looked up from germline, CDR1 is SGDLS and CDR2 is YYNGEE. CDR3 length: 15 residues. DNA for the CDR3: TGTGCCAGCAGCGTATTTGGTATGGGGGTAGAGACCCAGTACTTC. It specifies CASSVFGMGVETQYF.

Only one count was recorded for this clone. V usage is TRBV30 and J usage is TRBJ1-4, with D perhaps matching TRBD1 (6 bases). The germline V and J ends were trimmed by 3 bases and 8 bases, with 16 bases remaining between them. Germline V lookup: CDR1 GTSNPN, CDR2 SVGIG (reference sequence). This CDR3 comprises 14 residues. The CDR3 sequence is CAWRSTGRNEKLFF. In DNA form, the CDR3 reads TGTGCCTGGAGGAGTACAGGGAGGAACGAAAAACTGTTTTTT.

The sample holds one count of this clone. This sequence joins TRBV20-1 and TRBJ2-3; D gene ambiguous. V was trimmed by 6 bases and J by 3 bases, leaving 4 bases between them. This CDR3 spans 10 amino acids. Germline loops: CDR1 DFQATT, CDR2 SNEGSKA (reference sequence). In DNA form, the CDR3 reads TGCAGTGCGGAGACAGATACGCAGTATTTT. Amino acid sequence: CSAETDTQYF.

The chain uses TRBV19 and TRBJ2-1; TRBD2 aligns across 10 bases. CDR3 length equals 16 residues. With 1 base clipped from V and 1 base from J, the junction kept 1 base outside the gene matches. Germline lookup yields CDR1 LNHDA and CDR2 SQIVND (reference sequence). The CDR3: CASSIASGRSYNEQFF. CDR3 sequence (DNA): TGTGCCAGTAGTATAGCTAGCGGGAGATCCTACAATGAGCAGTTCTTC. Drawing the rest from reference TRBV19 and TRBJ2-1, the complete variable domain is DGGITQSPKYLFRKEGQNVTLSCEQNLNHDAMYWYRQDPGQGLRLIYYSQIVNDFQKGDIAEGYSVSREKKESFPLTVTSAQKNPTAFYLCASSIASGRSYNEQFFGPGTRLTVL.

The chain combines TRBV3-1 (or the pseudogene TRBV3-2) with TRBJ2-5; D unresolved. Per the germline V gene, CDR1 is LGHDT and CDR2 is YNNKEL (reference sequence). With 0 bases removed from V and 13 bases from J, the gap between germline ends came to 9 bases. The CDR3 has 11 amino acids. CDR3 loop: CASSQDFLLYF. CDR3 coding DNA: TGTGCCAGCAGCCAAGATTTCCTTTTGTACTTC.